This TCR beta chain was captured in a study of blood T cell repertoires in COVID-19. About the research overall: In each case, the material was cDNA or gDNA derived from T cells, B-cell-depleted T cells, or PBMCs.

Original processing notes: Nucleated cell counts were estimated from reference gene primer amplification. The data were produced by immunoSEQ multiplex PCR, yet TCRdb's version contains in-frame clones alone and is incomplete. V, J and clone size are those of that table, while D and trimming were read from the DNA. Of 200,000 to 250,000 clones listed, more than 70% were seen once; the top ten hold about 4.5%. Sequenced input: PBMCs or T cells enriched from blood (not recorded which). The sequence derives from a man aged 25-40 years with acute COVID-19.

This CDR3 reads CASSWRGDRADTQYF. The CDR3 DNA is TGTGCCAGCAGCTGGCGGGGGGACAGGGCAGATACGCAGTATTTT. The chain couples TRBV7-9 to TRBJ2-3; a possible D gene is TRBD1 (9 bases). The ends were cut back, 4 bases at V and 4 bases at J, with 15 bases in the middle. CDR3 length: 15 amino acids. Germline V gene lookup returns CDR1 SEHNR and CDR2 FQNEAQ (reference sequence).